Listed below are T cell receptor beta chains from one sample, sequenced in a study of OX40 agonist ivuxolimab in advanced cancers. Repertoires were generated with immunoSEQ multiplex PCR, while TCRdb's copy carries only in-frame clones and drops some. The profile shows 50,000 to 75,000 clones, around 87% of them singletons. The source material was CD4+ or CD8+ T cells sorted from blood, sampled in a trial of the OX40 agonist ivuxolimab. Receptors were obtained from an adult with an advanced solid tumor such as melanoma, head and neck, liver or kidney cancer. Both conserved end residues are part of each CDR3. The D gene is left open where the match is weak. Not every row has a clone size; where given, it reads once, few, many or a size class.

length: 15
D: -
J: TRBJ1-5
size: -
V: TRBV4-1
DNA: TGCGCCAGCAGCCAAGACCGACCTAGCAATCAGCCCCAGCATTTT
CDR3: CASSQDRPSNQPQHF

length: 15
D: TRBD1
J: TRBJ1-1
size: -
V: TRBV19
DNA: TGTGCCAGTAGCCTTCAGGGGGGTTTGAACACTGAAGCTTTCTTT
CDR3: CASSLQGGLNTEAFF

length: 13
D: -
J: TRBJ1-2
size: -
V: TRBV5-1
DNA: TGCGCCAGCAGCTTCGCAGGGCTAGATGGCTACACCTTC
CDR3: CASSFAGLDGYTF

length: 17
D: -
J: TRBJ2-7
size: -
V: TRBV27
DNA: TGTGCCAGCAGTCCTCCCTCACTTGCTCCAGGTAGGTACGAGCAGTACTTC
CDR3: CASSPPSLAPGRYEQYF

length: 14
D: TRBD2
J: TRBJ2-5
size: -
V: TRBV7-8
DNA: TGTGCCAGCAAATGGGGAGGGGACCAAGAGACCCAGTACTTC
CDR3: CASKWGGDQETQYF

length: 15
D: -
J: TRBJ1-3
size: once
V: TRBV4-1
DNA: TGCGCCAGCAGCCAAGATCAGGTCGCTGGAAACACCATATATTTT
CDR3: CASSQDQVAGNTIYF

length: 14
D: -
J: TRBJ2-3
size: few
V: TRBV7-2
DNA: TGTGCCAGCAGCCCCCAGCGGGGCACAGATACGCAGTATTTT
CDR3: CASSPQRGTDTQYF

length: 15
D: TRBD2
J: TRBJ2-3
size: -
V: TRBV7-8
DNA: TGTGCCAGCAGCTTCTTAGCGGGGGGCCGGGATACGCAGTATTTT
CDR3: CASSFLAGGRDTQYF

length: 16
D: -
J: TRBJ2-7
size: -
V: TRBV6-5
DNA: TGTGCCAGCAGTTACTCGTTAGCCAGGGTTTCCTACGAGCAGTACTTC
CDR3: CASSYSLARVSYEQYF

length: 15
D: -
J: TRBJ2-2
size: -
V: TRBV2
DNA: TGTGCCAGCAGTGAGTGGCTAGCGAACACCGGGGAGCTGTTTTTT
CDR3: CASSEWLANTGELFF

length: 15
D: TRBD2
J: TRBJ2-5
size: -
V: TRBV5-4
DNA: TGTGCCAGCAGCTCGGCGCGGGAGGGTCAAGAGACCCAGTACTTC
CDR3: CASSSAREGQETQYF

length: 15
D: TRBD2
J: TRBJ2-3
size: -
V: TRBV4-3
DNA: TGCGCCAGCAGCCCTCAGGCTAGCGGGCTCCTGGGTCGGTATTTT
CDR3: CASSPQASGLLGRYF

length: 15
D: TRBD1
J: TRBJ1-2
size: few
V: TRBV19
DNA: TGTGCCAGTAGTTCCCCCGGACAGGGTTCCTATGGCTACACCTTC
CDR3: CASSSPGQGSYGYTF

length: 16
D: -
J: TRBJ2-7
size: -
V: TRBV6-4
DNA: TGTGCCAGCAGTGTGATGACGACTAGTCACCCCTACGAGCAGTACTTC
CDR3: CASSVMTTSHPYEQYF

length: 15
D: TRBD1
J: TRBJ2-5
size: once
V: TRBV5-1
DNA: TGCGCCAGCAGCTTGGCGACAGGGTGGGGAGAGACCCAGTACTTC
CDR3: CASSLATGWGETQYF

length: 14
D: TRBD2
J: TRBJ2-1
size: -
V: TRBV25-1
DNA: TGTGCCAGCAGTGTACTGGGGACTAGCGATGAGCAGTTCTTC
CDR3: CASSVLGTSDEQFF

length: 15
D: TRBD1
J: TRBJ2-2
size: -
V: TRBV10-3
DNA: TGTGCCATCAGTGGGGACAGGGGCGGAACCGGGGAGCTGTTTTTT
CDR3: CAISGDRGGTGELFF

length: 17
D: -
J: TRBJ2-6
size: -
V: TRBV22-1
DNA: TGTCCTGGGAGGTGGTACTGCGAACAAAGTCGGGCCAACGTCCTGACTTTC
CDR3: CPGRWYCEQSRANVLTF